This TCR beta chain was retrieved from a study of Ad26.COV2.S vaccination and SARS-CoV-2 variants. Across the whole study: Within the COV1001 Ad26.COV2.S trial arm, the donor was enrolled.

The assay was immunoSEQ multiplex PCR, and TCRdb's table has in-frame clones only and misses some. The data contain more than 350,000 clones, 90% of them seen just once; the ten biggest clones take up more than 10%. This clone has only a few counts. The treatment: roughly 18 received Ad26.COV2.S at low or high dose, single or two shots; several received placebo; per-sample allocation not given. Sampling was done on day 63 after the first vaccine or placebo injection. Germline CDR1 and CDR2: MGHDK and SYGVNS. This CDR3 has 17 residues. Trimming at V came to 4 bases and at J to 2 bases, leaving 10 bases not matched to a gene.

The origin of this receptor is a person aged 18-60 years who received the Ad26.COV2.S COVID-19 vaccine or a placebo. This chain joins TRBV25-1 and TRBJ2-7, with TRBD2 matching over 11 bases. The input for sequencing was peripheral blood, taken in a trial of Ad26.COV2.S vaccine versus placebo. CDR3 amino acids: CASSVAGTSGRPYEQYF. CDR3 nucleotides: TGTGCCAGCAGTGTTGCTGGGACTAGCGGCCGCCCCTACGAGCAGTACTTC.